The table lists the clone carrying this T cell receptor beta chain with many counts. These data are taken from a study of neurological immune-mediated disorders. TCRdb reprocessed the 5' RACE reads via MiXCR and lists one record per CDR3 protein. The sample carries approximately 65,000 distinct CDR3 sequences, approximately 3.7% recorded once. Sequences were obtained from PBMCs. This sequence was found in a man aged 50-59 years with multiple sclerosis.

The CDR3 is CSARPKGNTGELFF. The CDR3 DNA reads as TGCAGTGCTAGACCTAAAGGCAACACCGGGGAGCTGTTTTTT. V is TRBV20-1 and J is TRBJ2-2; the D is unclear. V lost 2 bases, J lost 2 bases, and 9 bases lay in between. This CDR3 comprises 14 residues. CDR1 and CDR2 (germline): DFQATT, SNEGSKA (reference sequence).